Below, 3 T cell receptor beta chains from the same sample are listed, as sequenced in a study of T cell responses to AZD1222 COVID-19 vaccine. Measured with immunoSEQ multiplex PCR; TCRdb has only the in-frame clones, and not every one. The repertoire consists of about 150,000 clones, with about nine tenths occurring once and the leading ten covering 1.6%. Sequences were derived from peripheral blood, sampled on day 0 of AZD1222 vaccination. The source is an adult in good health.

The chain links TRBV7-9 to TRBJ2-5; either TRBD1 or TRBD2 may supply D (6 bases each). The V gene's germline CDR1 is SEHNR and CDR2 FQNEAQ (reference sequence). The CDR3 is 14 residues long. V was cut by 3 bases and J by 1 base, with 9 bases left in between. CDR3 region: CASSFWGAQETQYF. In DNA, the CDR3 is TGTGCCAGCAGCTTTTGGGGGGCCCAAGAGACCCAGTACTTC.

The rearrangement joins TRBV14 to TRBJ2-7; D may be TRBD1 (8 bases). The germline V gene encodes CDR1 SGHDN and CDR2 FVKESK. Trimming left V 4 bases short and J 1 base short, with 14 bases between. The CDR3 has 15 amino acids. Here the CDR3 DNA reads TGTGCCAGCAGCCGAGGACAGGGACTATCCTACGAGCAGTACTTC. Its translation: CASSRGQGLSYEQYF.

This sequence joins TRBV11-2 and TRBJ2-7; no clear D. V gave up 5 bases and J gave up 1 base, with 6 bases separating them. The CDR3 extends over 12 amino acids. The germline gives CDR1 SGHAT, CDR2 FQNNGV. CDR3 loop: CASSPRSYEQYF. The CDR3 DNA sequence: TGTGCCAGCAGCCCCCGGTCCTACGAGCAGTACTTC.